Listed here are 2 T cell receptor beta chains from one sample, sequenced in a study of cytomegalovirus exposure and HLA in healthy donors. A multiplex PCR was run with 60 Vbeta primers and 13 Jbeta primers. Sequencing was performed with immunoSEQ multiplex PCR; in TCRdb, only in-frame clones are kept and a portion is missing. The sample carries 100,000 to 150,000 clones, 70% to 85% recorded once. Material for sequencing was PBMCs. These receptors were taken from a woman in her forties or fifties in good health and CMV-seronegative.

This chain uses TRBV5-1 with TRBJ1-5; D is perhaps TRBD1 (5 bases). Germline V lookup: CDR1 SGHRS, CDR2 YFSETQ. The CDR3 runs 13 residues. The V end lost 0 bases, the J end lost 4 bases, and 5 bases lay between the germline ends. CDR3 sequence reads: CASSLGQNQPQHF. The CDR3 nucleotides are TGCGCCAGCAGCTTGGGACAGAATCAGCCCCAGCATTTT.

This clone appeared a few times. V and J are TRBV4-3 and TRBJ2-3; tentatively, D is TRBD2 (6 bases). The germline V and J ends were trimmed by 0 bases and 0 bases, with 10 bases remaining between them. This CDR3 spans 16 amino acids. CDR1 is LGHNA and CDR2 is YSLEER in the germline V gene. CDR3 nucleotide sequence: TGCGCCAGCAGCCAAGATAGCGGAGCCAGCACAGATACGCAGTATTTT. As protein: CASSQDSGASTDTQYF.